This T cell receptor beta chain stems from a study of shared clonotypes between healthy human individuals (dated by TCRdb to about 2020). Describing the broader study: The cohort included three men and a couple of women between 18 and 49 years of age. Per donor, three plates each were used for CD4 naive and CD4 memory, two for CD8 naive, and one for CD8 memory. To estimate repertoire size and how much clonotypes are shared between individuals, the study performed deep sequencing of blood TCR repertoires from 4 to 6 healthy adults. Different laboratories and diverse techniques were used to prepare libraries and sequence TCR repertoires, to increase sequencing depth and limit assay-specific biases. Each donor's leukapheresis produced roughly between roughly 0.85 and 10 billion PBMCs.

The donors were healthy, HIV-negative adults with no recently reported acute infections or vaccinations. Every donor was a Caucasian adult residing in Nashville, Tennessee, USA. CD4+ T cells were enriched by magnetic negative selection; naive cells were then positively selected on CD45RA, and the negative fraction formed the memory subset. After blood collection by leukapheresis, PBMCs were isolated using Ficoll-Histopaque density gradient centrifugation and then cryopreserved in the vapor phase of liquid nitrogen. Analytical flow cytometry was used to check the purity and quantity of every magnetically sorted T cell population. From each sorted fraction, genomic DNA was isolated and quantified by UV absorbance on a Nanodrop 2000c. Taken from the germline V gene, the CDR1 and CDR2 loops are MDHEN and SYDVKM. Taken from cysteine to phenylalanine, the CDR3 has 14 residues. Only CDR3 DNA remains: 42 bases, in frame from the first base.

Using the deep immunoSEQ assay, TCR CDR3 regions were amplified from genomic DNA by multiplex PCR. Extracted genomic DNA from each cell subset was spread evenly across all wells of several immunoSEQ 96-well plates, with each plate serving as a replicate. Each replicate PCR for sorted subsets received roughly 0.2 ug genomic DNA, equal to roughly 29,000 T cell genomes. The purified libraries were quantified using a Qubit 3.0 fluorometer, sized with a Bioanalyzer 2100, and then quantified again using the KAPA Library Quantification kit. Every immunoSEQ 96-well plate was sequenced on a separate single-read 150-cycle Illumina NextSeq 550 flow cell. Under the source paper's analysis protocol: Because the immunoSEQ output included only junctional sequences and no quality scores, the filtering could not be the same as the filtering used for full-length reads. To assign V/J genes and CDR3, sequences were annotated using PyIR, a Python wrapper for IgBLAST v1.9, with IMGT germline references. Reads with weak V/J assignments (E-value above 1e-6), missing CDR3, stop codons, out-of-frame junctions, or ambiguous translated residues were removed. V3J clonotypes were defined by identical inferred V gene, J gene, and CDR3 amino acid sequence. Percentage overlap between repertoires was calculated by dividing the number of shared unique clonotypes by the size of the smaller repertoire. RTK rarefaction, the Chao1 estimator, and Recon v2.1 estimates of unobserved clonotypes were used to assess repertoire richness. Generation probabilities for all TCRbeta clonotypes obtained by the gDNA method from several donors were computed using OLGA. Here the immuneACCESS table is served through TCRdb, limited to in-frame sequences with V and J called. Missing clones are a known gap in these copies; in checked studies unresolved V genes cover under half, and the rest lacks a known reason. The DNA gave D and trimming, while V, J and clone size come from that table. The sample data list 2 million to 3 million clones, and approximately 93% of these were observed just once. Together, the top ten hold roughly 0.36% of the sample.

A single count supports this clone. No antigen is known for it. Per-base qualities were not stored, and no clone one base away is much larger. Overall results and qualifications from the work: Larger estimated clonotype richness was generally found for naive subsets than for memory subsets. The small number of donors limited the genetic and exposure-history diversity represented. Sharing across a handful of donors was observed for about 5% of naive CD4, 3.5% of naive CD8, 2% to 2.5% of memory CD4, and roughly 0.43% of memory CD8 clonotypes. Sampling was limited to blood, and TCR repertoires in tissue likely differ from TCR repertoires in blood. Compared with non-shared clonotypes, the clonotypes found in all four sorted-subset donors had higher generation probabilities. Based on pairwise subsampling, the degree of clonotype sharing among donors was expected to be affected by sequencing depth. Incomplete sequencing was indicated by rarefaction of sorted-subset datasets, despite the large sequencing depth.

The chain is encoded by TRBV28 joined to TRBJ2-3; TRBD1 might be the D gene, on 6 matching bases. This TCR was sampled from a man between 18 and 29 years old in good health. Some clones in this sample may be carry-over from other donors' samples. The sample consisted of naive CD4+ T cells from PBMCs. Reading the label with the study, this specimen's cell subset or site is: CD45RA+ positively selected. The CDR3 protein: CSSRGTPSTDTQYF. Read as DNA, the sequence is TGTAGTTCTAGGGGGACCCCGAGCACAGATACGCAGTATTTT.